One sample yielded the 28 T cell receptor beta chains listed below, sequenced in a study of cytomegalovirus exposure and HLA in healthy donors. Vbeta (60) and Jbeta (13) primers were used in the PCR. Some clones are missing from TCRdb's copy, which holds only in-frame ones; the method was immunoSEQ multiplex PCR. Here the sample spans about 130,000 clones, about 86% being singletons. The sequenced sample was PBMCs. The receptors here all came from a man between 18 and 35 years old in good health and CMV-seronegative.

This chain links TRBV28 with TRBJ1-3; D is possibly TRBD1 (6 bases). Germline V gene sequence: CDR1 MDHEN, CDR2 SYDVKM. The V gene lost 5 bases and the J gene lost 1 base, with 15 bases spanning the gap. CDR3 length: 16 residues. CDR3 sequence reads: CASSPFWTASGNTIYF. In nucleotides, the CDR3 is TGTGCCAGCAGTCCCTTTTGGACAGCTTCTGGAAACACCATATATTTT.

The J gene is TRBJ2-7, the V gene TRBV4-1; D is unresolved. Germline loops: CDR1 MGHRA, CDR2 YSYEKL. The CDR3 totals 12 residues. Trimming took off 0 bases at V and 3 bases at J, with 3 bases between the two ends. The CDR3 sequence: CASSQDSYEQYF. The CDR3 DNA reads TGCGCCAGCAGCCAAGACAGCTACGAGCAGTACTTC.

The V and J genes are TRBV29-1 and TRBJ1-2, with 7 bases matching TRBD1. The CDR3 has 12 residues. The V segment lost 4 bases and the J segment 8 bases; nucleotides outside the gene matches: 7. The germline CDR1 and CDR2 sequences are SQVTM and ANQGSEA. The CDR3 spells CSVGQGSEGYTF. The CDR3 DNA reads TGCAGCGTTGGACAGGGTTCGGAAGGCTACACCTTC.

The J gene is TRBJ2-1, the V gene TRBV5-1; 10 bases line up with TRBD2. The germline gives CDR1 SGHRS, CDR2 YFSETQ. V gave up 2 bases and J gave up 7 bases; unmatched junction bases: 9. This CDR3 comprises 16 residues. As DNA, the CDR3 is TGCGCCAGCAGCTTACCGACCGGGACTAGCGATAATGAGCAGTTCTTC. This sequence encodes CASSLPTGTSDNEQFF.

The V gene is TRBV15, the J gene TRBJ1-1; D gene ambiguous. With 2 bases removed from V and 6 bases from J, the gap between germline ends came to 13 bases. Germline V gives CDR1 LNHNV, CDR2 YYDKDF (reference sequence). The CDR3 totals 14 residues. CDR3 DNA sequence: TGTGCCACCAGCAGAAAGTCTAAGGCGGCTGAAGCTTTCTTT. Translated, it gives CATSRKSKAAEAFF.

This chain links TRBV28 with TRBJ1-6; 9 nucleotides agree with TRBD1. The length of the CDR3 is 13 residues. Germline V gene sequence: CDR1 MDHEN, CDR2 SYDVKM. V gave up 10 bases and J gave up 8 bases; unmatched junction bases: 6. The chain's CDR3 is CATQDRGYSPLHF. The CDR3 nucleotides are TGTGCCACCCAGGACAGGGGCTATTCACCCCTCCACTTT. Filled out from reference TRBV28 and TRBJ1-6, the complete variable domain reads DVKVTQSSRYLVKRTGEKVFLECVQDMDHENMFWYRQDPGLGLRLIYFSYDVKMKEKGDIPEGYSVSREKKERFSLILESASTNQTSMYLCATQDRGYSPLHFGNGTRLTVT.

This sequence joins TRBV15 and TRBJ1-2; 10 bases line up with TRBD1. V trimming: 3 bases; J trimming: 7 bases; junction bases outside the gene matches: 8. This CDR3 is built from 15 residues. Germline V lookup: CDR1 LNHNV, CDR2 YYDKDF (reference sequence). The CDR3 spells CATSRGRDRGRGYTF. The CDR3 coding sequence is TGTGCCACCAGCAGGGGCCGGGACAGGGGTCGTGGCTACACCTTC.

The V and J genes are TRBV6-6 and TRBJ2-1, with 7 bases aligning to TRBD2. V was pared by 5 bases and J by 6 bases, with 10 bases of the junction left unmatched. The CDR3 spans 15 residues. Germline-derived CDR1 and CDR2 are MNHNY and SVGAGI (reference sequence). CDR3 residues: CASSAGTTLCNEQFF. The CDR3 nucleotides are TGTGCCAGCAGTGCGGGGACTACACTCTGCAATGAGCAGTTCTTC.

This clone came up a few times. The CDR3 DNA reads TGCGCCAGCAGCTTGCGGGGGGACTCTGGAAACACCATATATTTT. Translated, it gives CASSLRGDSGNTIYF. The rearrangement links TRBV5-1 to TRBJ1-3, with D maybe TRBD1 (5 bases). Germline V CDR1 and CDR2: SGHRS, YFSETQ. V lost 1 base to trimming and J lost 0 bases, with 8 bases between them. This CDR3 spans 15 amino acids.

J is TRBJ2-1 and V is TRBV30; D might be TRBD2 (6 bases). Trimming pared 5 bases from V and 1 base from J, leaving 12 bases between. The germline gives CDR1 GTSNPN, CDR2 SVGIG (reference sequence). The CDR3 is 14 residues long. The CDR3: CAWGTGVSYNEQFF. The CDR3 DNA follows: TGTGCCTGGGGGACGGGGGTTTCCTACAATGAGCAGTTCTTC. The full variable domain, completed using reference TRBV30 and TRBJ2-1, is SQTIHQWPATLVQPVGSPLSLECTVEGTSNPNLYWYRQAAGRGLQLLFYSVGIGQISSEVPQNLSASRPQDRQFILSSKKLLLSDSGFYLCAWGTGVSYNEQFFGPGTRLTVL.

This clone was recorded a few times. This chain joins TRBV5-1 and TRBJ1-5; unclear D gene. Between the trimmed V and J ends, which lost 2 bases and 4 bases, there was a span of 10 bases. CDR3 length equals 14 residues. The germline V gene has CDR1 SGHRS and CDR2 YFSETQ. For the CDR3, the DNA is TGCGCCAGCAGCTTCCGTGGCGGAAATCAGCCCCAGCATTTT. Translated, it gives CASSFRGGNQPQHF.

For the CDR3, the DNA is TGTGCCAGTAGTATCACTTGGGAGGCGCATGAAAAACTGTTTTTT. Protein: CASSITWEAHEKLFF. The chain combines TRBV19 with TRBJ1-4; D is undetermined. Germline values: CDR1 LNHDA, CDR2 SQIVND (reference sequence). This CDR3 has 15 residues. With 3 bases removed from V and 6 bases from J, the gap between germline ends came to 14 bases.

This clone came up a few times. The V gene is TRBV5-6, the J gene TRBJ1-1; D is uncertain. In germline, CDR1 is SGHDT, CDR2 YYEEEE. This CDR3 has 11 amino acids. V was pared by 0 bases and J by 7 bases, with 4 bases between. DNA for the CDR3: TGTGCCAGCAGCTTGGCTTATGAAGCTTTCTTT. It encodes CASSLAYEAFF.

The CDR3 reads CAISRIQGANTGELFF. The CDR3 DNA follows: TGTGCCATCAGCCGCATCCAGGGGGCGAACACCGGGGAGCTGTTTTTT. The V and J genes are TRBV10-3 and TRBJ2-2; 7 nucleotides match TRBD1. This CDR3 is built from 16 residues. V lost 6 bases and J lost 0; bases outside the gene matches: 7. Germline values: CDR1 ENHRY, CDR2 SYGVKD.

This sequence joins TRBV5-1 and TRBJ1-1; TRBD1 matches at 7 bases. CDR1 and CDR2 from the germline V gene are SGHRS and YFSETQ. The CDR3 runs to 16 residues. With V trimmed by 0 bases and J by 7 bases, 12 bases remained unmatched. CDR3 region: CASSLVPGGRSLEAFF. The CDR3 coding sequence is TGCGCCAGCAGCTTGGTCCCAGGGGGTCGCAGCCTTGAAGCTTTCTTT.

CDR3 residues: CASSLGFGGQTYEQYF. The CDR3 region has the DNA TGTGCCAGCAGCTTAGGATTCGGAGGACAGACCTACGAGCAGTACTTC. The V and J genes are TRBV7-9 and TRBJ2-7; the D gene is possibly TRBD1 (6 bases). V was shortened by 1 base and J by 2 bases, with 15 bases between the two germline ends. Germline loops: CDR1 SEHNR, CDR2 FQNEAQ (reference sequence). The CDR3 has 16 residues. The complete variable domain, with remaining parts taken from reference TRBV7-9 and TRBJ2-7, reads DTGVSQNPRHKITKRGQNVTFRCDPISEHNRLYWYRQTLGQGPEFLTYFQNEAQLEKSRLLSDRFSAERPKGSFSTLEIQRTEQGDSAMYLCASSLGFGGQTYEQYFGPGTRLTVT.

This clone turned up a few times. The chain couples TRBV27 to TRBJ2-7; D may be TRBD2 (6 bases). The germline V gene encodes CDR1 MNHEY and CDR2 SMNVEV (reference sequence). The CDR3 covers 14 residues. The ends were cut back, 6 bases at V and 4 bases at J, with 16 bases in the middle. The chain's CDR3 is CASSQPGLRYEQYF. In DNA, the CDR3 is TGTGCCAGCAGCCAACCGGGACTTCGATACGAGCAGTACTTC.

The chain's CDR3 is CASSQAGYEQYF. CDR3 bases: TGCGCCAGCAGCCAAGCGGGGTACGAGCAGTACTTC. The chain couples TRBV4-1 to TRBJ2-7; D perhaps matches TRBD2 (5 bases). The CDR3 loop spans 12 amino acids. Germline V lookup: CDR1 MGHRA, CDR2 YSYEKL. V lost 1 base and J 4 bases, leaving 5 bases between the germline ends.

The chain employs TRBV7-2 and TRBJ2-2, with 7 bases identical to TRBD1. This CDR3 is 15 amino acids long. J was trimmed by 5 bases and V by 5 bases; bases with no gene match: 8. Germline assignment: CDR1 SGHTA and CDR2 FQGNSA. CDR3 region: CASSEQGRRTGELFF. The CDR3 nucleotides read TGTGCCAGCAGCGAACAGGGGCGAAGGACCGGGGAGCTGTTTTTT.

J is TRBJ2-5 and V is TRBV27; 8 bases match TRBD1. J was trimmed by 2 bases and V by 3 bases; bases with no gene match: 2. The CDR3 sequence is 14 residues long. Looked up from germline, CDR1 is MNHEY and CDR2 is SMNVEV (reference sequence). The CDR3 here is CASSFRDRQETQYF. The CDR3 nucleotides are TGTGCCAGCAGTTTTCGGGACAGGCAAGAGACCCAGTACTTC.

The chain recombines TRBV30 with TRBJ1-1, with D perhaps matching TRBD1 (5 bases). Trimming removed 5 bases from V and 0 bases from J, with 10 bases in between. In germline, CDR1 is GTSNPN, CDR2 SVGIG (reference sequence). The CDR3 contains 13 residues. The CDR3 spells CAWLKGMNTEAFF. The CDR3 nucleotides read TGTGCCTGGTTGAAGGGGATGAACACTGAAGCTTTCTTT.

The chain has TRBV7-2 and TRBJ2-2; the D is unclear. Trimming removed 2 bases at V and 3 bases at J, with 7 bases between. CDR3 length: 14 residues. CDR1 and CDR2 (germline): SGHTA, FQGNSA. The CDR3 coding sequence is TGTGCCAGCAGCTTACTTGAGGACACCGGGGAGCTGTTTTTT. Encoded protein: CASSLLEDTGELFF.

This chain connects TRBV9 to TRBJ2-7; 8 nucleotides match TRBD1. Germline loops: CDR1 SGDLS, CDR2 YYNGEE. The V and J ends lost 3 bases and 6 bases, in that order; junction bases with no gene match: 8. The CDR3 runs 14 residues. The CDR3 DNA is TGTGCCAGCAGCGCCGGACAGGGCCCGTCCGAGCAGTACTTC. This translates into CASSAGQGPSEQYF.

The CDR3, as DNA: TGTGCCAGCCGGGGGGGTGCCACAGATACGCAGTATTTT. This gives the protein CASRGGATDTQYF. The chain couples TRBV11-3 to TRBJ2-3, with TRBD2 identical over 8 bases. Trimming at V came to 8 bases and at J to 2 bases, leaving 3 bases not matched to a gene. The CDR3 runs 13 residues. CDR1 and CDR2 (germline): SGHNT, YENEEA.

The gene calls are TRBV7-6 and TRBJ2-1; 9 bases are shared with TRBD2. The CDR3 consists of 17 residues. Looked up from germline, CDR1 is SGHVS and CDR2 is FNYEAQ. Trimming at V came to 1 base and at J to 1 base, leaving 5 bases not matched to a gene. CDR3 bases: TGTGCCAGCAGCTTAGGTAGCGGGGGCCCATCCTACAATGAGCAGTTCTTC. Protein: CASSLGSGGPSYNEQFF. Complete variable domain (other parts from reference TRBV7-6 and TRBJ2-1): GAGVSQSPRYKVTKRGQDVALRCDPISGHVSLYWYRQALGQGPEFLTYFNYEAQQDKSGLPNDRFSAERPEGSISTLTIQRTEQRDSAMYRCASSLGSGGPSYNEQFFGPGTRLTVL.

This chain links TRBV9 with TRBJ1-4, with D hard to call. V lost 4 bases, J lost 8 bases, and 18 bases lay in between. CDR1 is SGDLS and CDR2 is YYNGEE in the germline V gene. There are 15 residues in the CDR3. CDR3 sequence reads: CASSPNRVSQEKLFF. The CDR3 region has the DNA TGTGCCAGCAGCCCCAATCGGGTTAGTCAGGAAAAACTGTTTTTT.

This chain joins TRBV7-2 and TRBJ2-3; 11 bases map to TRBD1. V was clipped by 1 base and J by 2 bases; unmatched bases: 2. The CDR3 has 16 residues. The V gene's germline CDR1 is SGHTA and CDR2 FQGNSA. The chain's CDR3 is CASSLGTGGNTDTQYF. CDR3 nucleotides: TGTGCCAGCAGCTTAGGGACAGGGGGCAACACAGATACGCAGTATTTT.

This sequence joins TRBV5-1 and TRBJ2-2; tentative D call: TRBD2 (5 bases). The CDR3 is made up of 11 amino acids. Germline V gene lookup returns CDR1 SGHRS and CDR2 YFSETQ. V lost 5 bases and J 6 bases, leaving 5 bases between the germline ends. CDR3 residues: CASREAGELFF. The DNA for the CDR3 is TGCGCCAGCAGGGAGGCCGGGGAGCTGTTTTTT.